This TCR beta chain was profiled in a study of monozygotic twins with inflammatory bowel disease (dated by TCRdb to the late 2010s). With regard to the full study: The complete study included 28 monozygotic twin pairs: 19 IBD-discordant Danish pairs and nine German pairs, of which four were IBD-concordant and five were IBD-discordant. Each individual had, on average, about 151 000 unique TCRalpha sequences and 181 000 unique TCRbeta sequences available for analysis. The search for disease-associated traits relied mainly on comparing, within discordant pairs, IBD patients with their genetically identical healthy co-twins. Broad study findings and their caveats: A decrease in TCRbeta repertoire diversity, as measured by inverse Simpson index, was observed in IBD patients compared with their healthy co-twins. Concordant and discordant twins showed no difference in repertoire similarity, possibly because of limited statistical power. Because patients were on differing immunosuppressive treatments, the repertoires may have picked up extra background noise and inter-individual variability. Fewer clonotypes were shared with other individuals by IBD patients than by healthy twins, most markedly in patients showing signs of disease activity. The analysis was unable to tell apart different T cell subtypes. No single strong signal or clonotype linked to IBD turned up in the results, so the idea that one exists was not supported.

As to this clonotype: Its binding antigen is unknown.

Library method: 5' RACE. The input for every TCR library was around 3.5 ug of total RNA. cDNA was synthesized with SMARTScribe reverse transcriptase in eight separate reactions per sample. Unique molecular identifiers containing a 6-nucleotide sample barcode were introduced through template switching during cDNA synthesis. Two nested PCRs of around 15 and 10 cycles amplified the TCRalpha and TCRbeta cDNA, and bead purification followed each PCR. Before amplification, the cDNA was treated with uracil DNA-glycosylase and purified using the QIAquick PCR purification kit. The second PCR added Illumina TruSeq-compatible adapters along with sample-specific barcodes. Library quality and concentration were assessed using TapeStation and Qubit, and 4.5 to 5.5 ng of each library was pooled. Sequencing of the pooled libraries was done on an Illumina HiSeq2500 single-index Rapid Run using custom sequencing primers and 2 x 100 bp reads. Per the original workflow: MiGEC version 1.2.6 was used for UMI-based consensus assembly to correct PCR and sequencing errors. MiXCR version 2.1.1 was used to carry out V(D)J alignment, clonotype assembly and CDR3 extraction. To normalise gene usage, clonotype sharing and MAIT/NKT TCR abundance, the analysis used the top 1000, 10 000 and 20 000 clonotypes per sample. Diversity was computed as the inverse Simpson index with the vegan R package after downsampling to 27 000 UMIs. Paired Mann-Whitney U tests on discordant twin pairs were used, with Benjamini-Hochberg multiple-testing correction. Each entry corresponds to one CDR3 protein sequence from reads that TCRdb reprocessed, and DNA is not given. The authors' filters were not applied to this entry. This specimen's table enumerates roughly 90,000 distinct CDR3 sequences. Together, the top ten hold approximately 7.4% of the sample.

Measured from the cysteine to the phenylalanine, the CDR3 is 14 residues long. DNA is not recorded here. An approximately 2.5 ml peripheral blood sample was drawn into PAXgene tubes per donor and stored at -80°C. Without any T cell sorting, total RNA was extracted from whole blood using the PAXgene blood miRNA kit on an automated QIAcube. Peripheral blood from monozygotic twin pairs concordant or discordant for inflammatory bowel disease was subjected to deep TCRalpha and TCRbeta repertoire profiling with unique molecular barcoding. Smoking habits were recorded for all twin pairs, and individuals were classified as current, former or never smokers.

Recombination connected TRBV12-3 or TRBV12-4 to TRBJ1-1; checking the TCRdb D call of TRBD1 is not possible without DNA. The sample was blood. This receptor was taken from a human donor with ulcerative colitis or Crohn's disease, or a healthy co-twin of an affected twin (not recorded which). The CDR3 region reads CASRPTGEGTEAFF.